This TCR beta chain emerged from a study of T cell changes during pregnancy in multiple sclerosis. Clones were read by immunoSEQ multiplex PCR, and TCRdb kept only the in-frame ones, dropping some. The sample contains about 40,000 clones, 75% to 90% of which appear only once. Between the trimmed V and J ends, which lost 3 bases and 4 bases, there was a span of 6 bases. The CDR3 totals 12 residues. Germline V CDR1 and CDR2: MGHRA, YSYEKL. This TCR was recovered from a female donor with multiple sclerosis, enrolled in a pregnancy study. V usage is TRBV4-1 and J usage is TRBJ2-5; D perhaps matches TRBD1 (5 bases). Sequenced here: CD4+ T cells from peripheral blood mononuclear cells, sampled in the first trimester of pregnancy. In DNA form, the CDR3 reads TGCGCCAGCAGCCAGCAGGGAGAGACCCAGTACTTC. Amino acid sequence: CASSQQGETQYF.